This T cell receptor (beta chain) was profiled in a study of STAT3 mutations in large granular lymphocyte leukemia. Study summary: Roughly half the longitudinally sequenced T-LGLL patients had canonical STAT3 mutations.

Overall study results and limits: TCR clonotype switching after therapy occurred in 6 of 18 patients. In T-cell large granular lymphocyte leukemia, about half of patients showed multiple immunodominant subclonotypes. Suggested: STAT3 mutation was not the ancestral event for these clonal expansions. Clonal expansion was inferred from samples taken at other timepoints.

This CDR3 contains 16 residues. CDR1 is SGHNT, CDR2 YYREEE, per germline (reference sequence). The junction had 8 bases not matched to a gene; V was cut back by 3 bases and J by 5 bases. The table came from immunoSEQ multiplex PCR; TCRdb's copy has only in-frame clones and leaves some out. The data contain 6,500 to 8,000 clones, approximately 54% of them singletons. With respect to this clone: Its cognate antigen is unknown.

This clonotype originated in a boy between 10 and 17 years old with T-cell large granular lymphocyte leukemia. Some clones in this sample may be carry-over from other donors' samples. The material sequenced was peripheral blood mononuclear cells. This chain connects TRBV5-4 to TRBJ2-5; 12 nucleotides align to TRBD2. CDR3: CASSSRLAGEGETQYF. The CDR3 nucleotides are TGTGCCAGCAGCTCTAGACTAGCGGGGGAGGGGGAGACCCAGTACTTC.